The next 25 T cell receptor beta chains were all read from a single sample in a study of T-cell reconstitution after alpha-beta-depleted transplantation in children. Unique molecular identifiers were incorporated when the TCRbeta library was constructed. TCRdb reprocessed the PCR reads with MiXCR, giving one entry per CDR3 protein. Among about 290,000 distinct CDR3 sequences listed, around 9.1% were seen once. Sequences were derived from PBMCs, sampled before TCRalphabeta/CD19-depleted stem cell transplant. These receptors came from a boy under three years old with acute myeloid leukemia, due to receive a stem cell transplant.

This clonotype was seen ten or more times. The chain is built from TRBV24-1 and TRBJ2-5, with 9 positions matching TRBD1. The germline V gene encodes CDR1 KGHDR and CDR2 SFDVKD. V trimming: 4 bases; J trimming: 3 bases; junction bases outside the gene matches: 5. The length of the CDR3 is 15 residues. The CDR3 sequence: CATSEHRGREETQYF. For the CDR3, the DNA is TGTGCCACCAGTGAGCACAGGGGGCGCGAAGAGACCCAGTACTTC.

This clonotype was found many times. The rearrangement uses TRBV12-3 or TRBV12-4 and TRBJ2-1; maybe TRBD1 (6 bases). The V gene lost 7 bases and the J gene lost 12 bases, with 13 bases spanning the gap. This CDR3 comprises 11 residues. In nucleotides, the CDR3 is TGTGCCAGCACCTTGGGGGCCGGGCAGTTCTTC. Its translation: CASTLGAGQFF.

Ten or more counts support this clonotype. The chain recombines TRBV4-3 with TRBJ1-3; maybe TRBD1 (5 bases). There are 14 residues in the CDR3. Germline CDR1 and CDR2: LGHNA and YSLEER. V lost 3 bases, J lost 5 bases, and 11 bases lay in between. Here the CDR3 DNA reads TGCGCCAGCAGCCAGGGGGGTACGAGAAACACCATATATTTT. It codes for CASSQGGTRNTIYF.

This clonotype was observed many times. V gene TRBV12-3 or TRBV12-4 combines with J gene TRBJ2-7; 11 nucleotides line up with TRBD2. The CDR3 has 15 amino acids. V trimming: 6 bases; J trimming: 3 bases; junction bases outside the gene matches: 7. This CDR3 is CASSPTSGGLYEQYF. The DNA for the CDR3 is TGTGCCAGCAGCCCCACTAGCGGGGGACTCTACGAGCAGTACTTC.

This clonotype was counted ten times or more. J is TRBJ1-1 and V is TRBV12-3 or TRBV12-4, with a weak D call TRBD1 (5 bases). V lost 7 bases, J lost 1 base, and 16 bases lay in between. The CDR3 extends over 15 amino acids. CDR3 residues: CASTQDGGGNTEAFF. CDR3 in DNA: TGTGCCAGCACTCAAGACGGGGGAGGGAACACTGAAGCTTTCTTT.

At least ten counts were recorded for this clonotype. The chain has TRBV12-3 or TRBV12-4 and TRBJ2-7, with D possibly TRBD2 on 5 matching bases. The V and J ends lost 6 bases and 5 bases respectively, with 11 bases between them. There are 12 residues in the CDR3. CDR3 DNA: TGTGCCAGCAGAGGGAGCGGTAACGAGCAGTACTTC. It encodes CASRGSGNEQYF.

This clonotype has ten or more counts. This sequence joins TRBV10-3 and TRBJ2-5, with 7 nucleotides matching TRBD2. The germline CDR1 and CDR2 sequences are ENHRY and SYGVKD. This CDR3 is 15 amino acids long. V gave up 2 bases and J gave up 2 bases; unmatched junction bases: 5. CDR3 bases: TGTGCCATCAGTGAGGGACTAGGGGATCAAGAGACCCAGTACTTC. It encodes CAISEGLGDQETQYF.

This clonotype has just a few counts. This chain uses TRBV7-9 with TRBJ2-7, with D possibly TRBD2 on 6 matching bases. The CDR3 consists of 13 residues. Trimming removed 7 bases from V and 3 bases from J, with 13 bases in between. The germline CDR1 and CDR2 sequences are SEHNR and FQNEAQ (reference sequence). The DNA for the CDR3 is TGTGCCAGCACAAGGCTCGGGGGCTACGAGCAGTACTTC. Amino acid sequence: CASTRLGGYEQYF.

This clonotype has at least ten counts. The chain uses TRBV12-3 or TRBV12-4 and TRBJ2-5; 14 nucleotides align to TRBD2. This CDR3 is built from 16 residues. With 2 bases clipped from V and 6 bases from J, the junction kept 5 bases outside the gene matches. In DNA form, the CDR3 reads TGTGCCAGCAGTTTATCGACTAGCGGGGGGGCGAAGACCCAGTACTTC. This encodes CASSLSTSGGAKTQYF.

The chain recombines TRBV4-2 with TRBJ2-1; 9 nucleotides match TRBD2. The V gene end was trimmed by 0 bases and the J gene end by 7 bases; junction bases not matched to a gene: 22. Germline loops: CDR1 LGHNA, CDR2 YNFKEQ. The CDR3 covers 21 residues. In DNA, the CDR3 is TGTGCCAGCAGCCAAGATCTGCGGTTTCGGGCGGGGGGGGCTACATGGAATGAGCAGTTCTTC. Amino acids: CASSQDLRFRAGGATWNEQFF.

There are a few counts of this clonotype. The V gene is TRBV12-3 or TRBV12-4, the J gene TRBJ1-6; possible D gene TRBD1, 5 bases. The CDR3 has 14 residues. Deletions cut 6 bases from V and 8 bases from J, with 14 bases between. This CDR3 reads CASRPGIRDSPLHF. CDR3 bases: TGTGCCAGCAGGCCAGGGATAAGAGATTCACCCCTCCACTTT.

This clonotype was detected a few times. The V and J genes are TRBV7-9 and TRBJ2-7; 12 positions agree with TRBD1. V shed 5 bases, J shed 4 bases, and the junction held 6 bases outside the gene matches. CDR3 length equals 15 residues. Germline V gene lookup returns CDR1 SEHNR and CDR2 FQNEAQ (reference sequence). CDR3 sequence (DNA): TGTGCCAGCAGCCGTCCGGGACAGGGGGCATACGAGCAGTACTTC. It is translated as CASSRPGQGAYEQYF.

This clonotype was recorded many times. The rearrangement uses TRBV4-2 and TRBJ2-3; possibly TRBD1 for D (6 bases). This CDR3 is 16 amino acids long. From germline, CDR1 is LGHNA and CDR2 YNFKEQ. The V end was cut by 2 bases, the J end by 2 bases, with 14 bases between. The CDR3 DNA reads TGTGCCAGCAGCCAACACGACAGGTCTAACACAGATACGCAGTATTTT. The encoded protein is CASSQHDRSNTDTQYF.

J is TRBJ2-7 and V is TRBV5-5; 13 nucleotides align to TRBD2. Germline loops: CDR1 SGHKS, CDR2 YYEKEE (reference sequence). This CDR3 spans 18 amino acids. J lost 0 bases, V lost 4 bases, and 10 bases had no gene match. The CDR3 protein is CASSSYGTSGAFSYEQYF. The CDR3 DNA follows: TGTGCCAGCAGCAGCTACGGGACTAGCGGGGCCTTCTCCTACGAGCAGTACTTC.

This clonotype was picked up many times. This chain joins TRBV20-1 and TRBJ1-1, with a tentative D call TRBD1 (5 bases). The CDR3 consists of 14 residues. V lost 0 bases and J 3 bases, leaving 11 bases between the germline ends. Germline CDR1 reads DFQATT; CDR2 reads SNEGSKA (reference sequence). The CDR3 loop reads CSARDAGRDTEAFF. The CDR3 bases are TGCAGTGCTAGAGACGCAGGGAGGGACACTGAAGCTTTCTTT.

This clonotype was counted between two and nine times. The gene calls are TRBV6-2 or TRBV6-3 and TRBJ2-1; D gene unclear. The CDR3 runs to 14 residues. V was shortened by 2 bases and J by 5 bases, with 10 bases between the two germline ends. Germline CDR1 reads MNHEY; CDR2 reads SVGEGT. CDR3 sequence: CASSYGPVHNEQFF. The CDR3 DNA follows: TGTGCCAGCAGTTACGGACCCGTGCACAATGAGCAGTTCTTC.

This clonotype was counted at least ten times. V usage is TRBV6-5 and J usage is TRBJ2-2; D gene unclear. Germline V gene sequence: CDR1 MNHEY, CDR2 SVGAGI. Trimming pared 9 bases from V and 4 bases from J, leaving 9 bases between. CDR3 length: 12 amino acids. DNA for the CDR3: TGTGCCAGTCGCCGGTTCACCGGGGAGCTGTTTTTT. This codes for CASRRFTGELFF.

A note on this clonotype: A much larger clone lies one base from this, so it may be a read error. The CDR3 DNA is TGTGACAGCAGCGTAGGGACAATCATTGCGGGGACAGATACGCAGTATTTT. Its protein product is CDSSVGTIIAGTDTQYF. The V gene is TRBV7-8, the J gene TRBJ2-3, with D perhaps being TRBD1 or TRBD2 (6 bases each). The length of the CDR3 is 17 residues. CDR1 SGHVS and CDR2 FQNEAQ come from the germline V gene.

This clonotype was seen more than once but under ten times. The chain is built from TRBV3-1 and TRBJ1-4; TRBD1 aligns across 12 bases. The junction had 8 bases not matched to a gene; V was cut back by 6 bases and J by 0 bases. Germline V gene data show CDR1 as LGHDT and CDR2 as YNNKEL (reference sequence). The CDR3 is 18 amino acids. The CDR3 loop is CASSRGQGARPTNEKLFF. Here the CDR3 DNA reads TGTGCCAGCAGTCGGGGACAGGGGGCGCGACCAACTAATGAAAAACTGTTTTTT.

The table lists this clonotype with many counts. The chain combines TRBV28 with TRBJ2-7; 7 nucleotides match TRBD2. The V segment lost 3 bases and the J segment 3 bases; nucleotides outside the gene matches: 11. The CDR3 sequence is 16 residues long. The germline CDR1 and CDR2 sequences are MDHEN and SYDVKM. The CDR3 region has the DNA TGTGCCAGCAGTTTTGAGGGAGGGGTTGAGGACTACGAGCAGTACTTC. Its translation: CASSFEGGVEDYEQYF.

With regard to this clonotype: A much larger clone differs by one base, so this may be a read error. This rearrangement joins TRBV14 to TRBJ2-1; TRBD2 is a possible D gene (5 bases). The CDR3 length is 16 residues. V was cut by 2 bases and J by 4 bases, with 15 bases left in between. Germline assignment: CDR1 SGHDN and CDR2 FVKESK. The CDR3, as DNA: TGTGCCAGCAGCCAAATGGGTGGGAGACCATACAATGAGCAGTTCTTC. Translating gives CASSQMGGRPYNEQFF.

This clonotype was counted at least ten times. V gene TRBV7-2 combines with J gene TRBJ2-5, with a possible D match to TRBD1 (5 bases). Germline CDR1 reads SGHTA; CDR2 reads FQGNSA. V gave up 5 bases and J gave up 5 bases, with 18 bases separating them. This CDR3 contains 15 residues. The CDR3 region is CASSEEGVDEETQYF. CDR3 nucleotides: TGTGCCAGCAGCGAGGAAGGGGTGGACGAGGAGACCCAGTACTTC.

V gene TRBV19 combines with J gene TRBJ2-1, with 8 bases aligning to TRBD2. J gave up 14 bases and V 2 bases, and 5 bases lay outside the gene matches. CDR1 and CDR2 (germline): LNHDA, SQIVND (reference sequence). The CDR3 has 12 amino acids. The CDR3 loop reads CASSISGGPEFF. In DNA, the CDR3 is TGTGCCAGTAGTATATCGGGAGGGCCGGAGTTCTTC.

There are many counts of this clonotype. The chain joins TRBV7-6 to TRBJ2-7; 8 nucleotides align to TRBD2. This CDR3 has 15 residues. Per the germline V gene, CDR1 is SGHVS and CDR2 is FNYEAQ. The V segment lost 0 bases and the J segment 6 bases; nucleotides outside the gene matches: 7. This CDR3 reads CASSLAGSGTREQYF. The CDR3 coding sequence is TGTGCCAGCAGCTTAGCGGGTAGCGGGACACGCGAGCAGTACTTC.

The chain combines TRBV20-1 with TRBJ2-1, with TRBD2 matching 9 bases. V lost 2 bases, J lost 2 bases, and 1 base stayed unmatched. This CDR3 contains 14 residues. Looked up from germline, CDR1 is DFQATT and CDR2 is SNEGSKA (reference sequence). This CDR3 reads CSARQRGAYNEQFF. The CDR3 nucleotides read TGCAGTGCTAGACAGCGGGGGGCCTACAATGAGCAGTTCTTC.